The entry that follows covers one T cell receptor beta chain sequence. Its target antigen remains unknown. Within one base of it there is no much larger clone, and no base qualities were kept. Collaborating institutions collected whole blood in K2EDTA tubes following their own protocols. Collaborator samples were shipped for TCRbeta analysis as frozen whole blood, isolated PBMCs, or DNA extracted from either sample type. TCRbeta CDR3 regions were amplified from genomic DNA using the immunoSEQ Assay, a bias-controlled multiplex PCR. The authors processed their data as follows. Within the assay, amplification of reference gene primers was used to estimate how many nucleated cells each sample contained. To quantify the absolute abundance of each unique TCRbeta CDR3 rearrangement, sequence reads were collapsed and filtered. For each sample, productive Simpson clonality was calculated as the square root of Simpson's diversity index over productive rearrangements. Here the immuneACCESS table is served through TCRdb, limited to in-frame sequences with V and J called. Missing clones are a known gap in these copies; in checked studies unresolved V genes cover under half, and the rest lacks a known reason. The D gene and trimming were derived from the DNA, and the V and J assignments and clone size from that table. The sample table records fewer than 70,000 clones; less than 90% of these occur just once. The ten largest account for 7% to 10% of the sample.

This sample is part of a study of blood T cell repertoires in COVID-19 (dated by TCRdb to the early 2020s). Regarding the study in general: Samples from collaborators originated in the United States, Italy and Spain and spanned both the acute and convalescent phases of COVID-19. The prospective study material was composed of cDNA or gDNA derived from T cells, B-cell-depleted T cells, or PBMCs. The dataset comprised deeply sampled blood TCRbeta repertoires from subjects exposed to, actively infected with, or recovered from COVID-19. A freely available public database, intended as a resource for researchers studying the immune response to SARS-CoV-2, is where the repertoires were released. The samples were drawn from the first 160 participants of the ongoing ImmuneRACE study and from 1,254 subjects provided by 6 global collaborators. Nearly every sample came with metadata listing a de-identified subject ID, COVID-19 status, age in years and sex. Where available, HLA class I and class II types were taken from metadata supplied by the sample provider and were not determined by assay-based typing. Paper-wide results and their limitations: The amount of clinical and demographic metadata varied by source and participant and was provided uncurated.

The germline V gene supplies CDR1 SGHRS and CDR2 YFSETQ. V is cut by 1 base and J by 0 bases, and the space between the germline ends is 11 bases. The CDR3 runs 16 amino acids, cysteine and phenylalanine included. Just the 48-base CDR3 DNA is kept, in frame starting at base 1. Source material: peripheral blood. The receptor chain draws on TRBV5-1 and TRBJ2-1, and TRBD2 may be the D gene, going by 6 matching bases. This sequence was found in a woman aged 70 to 79 with active COVID-19. The sequenced DNA is TGCGCCAGCAGCTTGAGGGACTGGAGCTCCTACAATGAGCAGTTCTTC. It specifies CASSLRDWSSYNEQFF. Reference TRBV5-1 and TRBJ2-1 genes cover what lies past the CDR3, so the full variable domain is KAGVTQTPRYLIKTRGQQVTLSCSPISGHRSVSWYQQTPGQGLQFLFEYFSETQRNKGNFPGRFSGRQFSNSRSEMNVSTLELGDSALYLCASSLRDWSSYNEQFFGPGTRLTVL.